The 5 T cell receptor beta chains in this list originate from one sample, sequenced in a study of T cell repertoires in cytomegalovirus infection. TCRdb reprocessed the reads via MiXCR and lists one record per CDR3 protein. The sample has some 480,000 distinct CDR3 sequences; around a third are singletons. These receptors are not linked to any known antigen. The specimen was cultured PBMCs, collected from culture after CMV antigen stimulation. Receptors were obtained from a human donor in good health (CMV status not recorded). Some clones in this sample may be carry-over from other donors' samples.

This clonotype has ten or more counts. This chain joins TRBV12-3 or TRBV12-4 and TRBJ2-1; D is undetermined. V lost 6 bases and J lost 6, with 18 bases in between. This CDR3 comprises 15 residues. CDR3 sequence (DNA): TGTGCCAGCAGCCCAAGGCTCCAGTCCGGCAATGAGCAGTTCTTC. This gives the protein CASSPRLQSGNEQFF.

V and J are TRBV6-8 and TRBJ2-2; perhaps TRBD1 as D (6 bases). Germline CDR1 is MNHGY and CDR2 is SAAAGT. Trimming removed 10 bases from V and 2 bases from J, with 11 bases in between. The CDR3 sequence is 13 residues long. The chain's CDR3 is CATTDSNTGELFF. The CDR3 DNA sequence: TGTGCCACTACGGACAGTAACACCGGGGAGCTGTTTTTT.

This chain uses TRBV5-6 with TRBJ2-7; D may be TRBD1 (6 bases). The germline V gene encodes CDR1 SGHDT and CDR2 YYEEEE. The V end lost 4 bases, the J end lost 4 bases, and 15 bases lay between the germline ends. CDR3 length: 14 residues. DNA of the CDR3: TGTGCCAGCAGCAAACTACAGGGTGGGTACGAGCAGTACGTC. Protein sequence: CASSKLQGGYEQYV.

This clonotype was seen a handful of times. CDR3 in amino acids: CASTGTHEQYF. DNA for the CDR3: TGTGCCAGCACCGGTACCCACGAGCAGTACTTC. This chain uses TRBV28 with TRBJ2-7; D is unresolved. CDR3 length: 11 amino acids. Germline-derived CDR1 and CDR2 are MDHEN and SYDVKM. Deletions cut 7 bases from V and 5 bases from J, with 9 bases between.

There are a few counts of this clonotype. V usage is TRBV7-6 and J usage is TRBJ1-1; D unclear. CDR3 length: 13 residues. Germline CDR1 reads SGHVS; CDR2 reads FNYEAQ. V was clipped by 5 bases and J by 7 bases, with 14 bases between them. This CDR3 is CASSIYTDGEAFF. The CDR3 coding sequence is TGTGCCAGCAGCATCTATACGGACGGTGAAGCTTTCTTT.